This T cell receptor beta chain emerged from a study of OX40 agonist ivuxolimab in advanced cancers. General study findings and limits: CD8+ T cells showed, on average, more clonal expansion than CD4+ cells.

On this clone: Antigen unknown.

The CDR3 loop spans 14 amino acids. Trimming stripped 3 bases from V and 7 bases from J, with 15 bases between. The germline V gene encodes CDR1 KGHSH and CDR2 LQKENI. Here immunoSEQ multiplex PCR was the method, and the copy in TCRdb shows in-frame clones only, minus some. Among around 67,000 clones listed, 75% to 90% were seen once. This chain joins TRBV18 and TRBJ1-2; no clear D gene. The clonotype was recovered from an adult with an advanced solid tumor such as melanoma, head and neck, liver or kidney cancer. Source: CD4+ or CD8+ T cells sorted from blood, taken in a trial of the OX40 agonist ivuxolimab. The CDR3, as DNA: TGTGCCAGCTCACCCCCGGGGAATCCGCCTGGCTACACCTTC. Translated: CASSPPGNPPGYTF.